The text below deals with one TCR beta chain. Its antigen is unidentified. This entry is derived from a study of post-analysis software for immune sequencing data. General study results and limits: About 5 TRBV segments (TRBV5-6, TRBV5-1 and TRBV20-1 among them) occurred more frequently in patients than in controls. Normalized Chao1 diversity was significantly reduced in patients versus controls.

The germline V gene encodes CDR1 SGHRS and CDR2 YFSETQ. This CDR3 comprises 19 residues. V shed 1 base and J shed 2 bases, with 23 bases lying between them. cDNA libraries for TCR beta contained unique molecular identifiers. Between about 1 and 10 million T cells gave rise to approximately 520,000 cDNA molecules. MiXCR was run by TCRdb on the PCR reads, yielding one entry per CDR3 protein. The sample consists of 430,000 or so distinct CDR3 sequences, 30% to 40% of them appearing once. The sequence was obtained from a girl aged 2 to 9 with multiple sclerosis. Sequenced: blood. The chain uses TRBV5-1 and TRBJ2-3, with D hard to call. CDR3 region: CASSLSLTVKVTSTDTQYF. DNA of the CDR3: TGCGCCAGCAGCTTGTCCCTGACGGTGAAGGTGACCTCCACAGATACGCAGTATTTT.